Reported below is one TCR beta chain. At one end, the junction sequence differs from germline, possibly due to a read error. The roughly 17-31 mg bulk tissue piece was not sorted before simultaneous RNA and DNA extraction. More than 80% viable tumor cells made up every tumor sample. Germline V gene sequence: CDR1 LGHNA, CDR2 YNFKEQ. This CDR3 has 17 residues. These data are taken from a study of tumor-infiltrating lymphocytes in primary liver carcinoma. cDNA specific to TCR beta was made from 450 to 500 ng of total RNA, with a constant-region primer employed for priming. Libraries covering TCR beta were generated through three nested multiplex PCR rounds (using a slightly modified ARM-PCR). Running roughly 10 cycles apiece, the first two PCR rounds relied on TRBV1-TRBV30 forward primers together with a C-beta reverse primer. MiXCR, applied by TCRdb to the multiplex PCR reads, yields one record per CDR3 protein. The table records under 200,000 distinct CDR3 sequences, approximately 80% of them present only once.

This sequence originates from a man aged 35 to 55 with primary liver carcinoma and hepatitis B virus infection. This sequence joins TRBV4-2 and TRBJ2-6; tentatively, D is TRBD1 (5 bases). Sequences were obtained from tumor tissue from primary liver carcinoma. DNA for the CDR3: TGTGTCAGCAGCCGTCAGACAGATGGGTCTGGGGCCAACGTCCTGACTTTC. Its translation is CVSSRQTDGSGANVLTF.